Below, 11 T cell receptor beta chains from the same sample are listed, as sequenced in a study of molecular identifiers for immune sequencing clone quantification. TCRdb used MiXCR to reprocess the PCR reads, holding one entry per CDR3 protein. The sample lists 550,000 to 750,000 distinct CDR3 sequences; 15% to 20% were seen once. The sample taken for sequencing was naive CD8+ T cells from blood, with Jurkat cell RNA spiked in. Regarding subset: FACS-sorted CD8+CD4-CCR7+CD45RA+ naive T cells. Receptors originate from a human donor in good health. Some libraries in this study had Jurkat cell RNA spiked in.

A note on this clonotype: This may arise from a read error, as a much more abundant clone is one base away. The CDR3, as DNA: TGTGCCAGCAGCTTCACCGGCCTGATGGAGGGCGCGTTGTTTTTT. This translates into CASSFTGLMEGALFF. V and J are TRBV7-6 and TRBJ1-3; no clear D. Germline V gene lookup returns CDR1 SGHVS and CDR2 FNYEAQ. CDR3 length equals 15 residues. The full variable domain, with the rest looked up from reference TRBV7-6 and TRBJ1-3, is GAGVSQSPRYKVTKRGQDVALRCDPISGHVSLYWYRQALGQGPEFLTYFNYEAQQDKSGLPNDRFSAERPEGSISTLTIQRTEQRDSAMYRCASSFTGLMEGALFFGEGSWLTVV.

This clonotype was counted once. At one end, the junction sequence differs from germline, possibly due to a read error. The J gene is TRBJ1-1, the V gene TRBV5-1; D uncertain. Germline V CDR1 and CDR2: SGHRS, YFSETQ. The CDR3 extends over 12 amino acids. CDR3 residues: CASSTENTETFF. The CDR3 DNA is TGCGCCAGCAGTACAGAGAACACTGAAACTTTCTTT.

As to this clonotype: A single base separates this from a much larger clone, so it may be a read error. Here the CDR3 DNA reads TGTGCCAGCAGCTTTCCACCGGGACTAGCGGGAGCCGGGGAGCCGTTTTTT. The encoded protein is CASSFPPGLAGAGEPFF. The chain couples TRBV5-6 to TRBJ2-2, with 14 bases that match TRBD2. This CDR3 comprises 17 residues. Germline lookup yields CDR1 SGHDT and CDR2 YYEEEE. The full variable domain, in which reference TRBV5-6 and TRBJ2-2 provide the parts outside the CDR3, is DAGVTQSPTHLIKTRGQQVTLRCSPKSGHDTVSWYQQALGQGPQFIFQYYEEEERQRGNFPDRFSGHQFPNYSSELNVNALLLGDSALYLCASSFPPGLAGAGEPFFGEGSRLTVL.

In its sample, this clonotype was seen many times. The chain has TRBV21-1 and TRBJ2-3; the table's TRBD2 call for D was not verified on the DNA. TRBV21-1 is recorded as a pseudogene. The CDR3 contains 19 residues. CDR3 amino acids: CASNSSPYLAALTTDTQYF. In DNA, the CDR3 is TGTGCCAGCAACTCTTCCCCCTATCTAGCGGCGCTTACCACAGATACGCAGTATTTT.

The rearrangement joins TRBV3-1 to TRBJ2-7; D perhaps matches TRBD2 (5 bases). This CDR3 region has 16 residues. Germline V lookup: CDR1 LGHDT, CDR2 YNNKEL (reference sequence). V was shortened by 1 base and J by 3 bases, with 16 bases between the two germline ends. The CDR3 DNA reads as TGTGCCAGCAGCCAAGGGGGAATAGCAGACTACTACGAGCAGTACTTC. Translating gives CASSQGGIADYYEQYF.

This clonotype was observed at least ten times. This chain links TRBV6-5 with TRBJ2-7; weak D call: TRBD2 (5 bases). The V end was cut by 1 base, the J end by 2 bases, with 9 bases between. Looked up from germline, CDR1 is MNHEY and CDR2 is SVGAGI. The length of the CDR3 is 14 residues. As DNA, the CDR3 is TGTGCCAGCAGTTACTTAGAGACTACCTACGAGCAGTACTTC. Translated, it gives CASSYLETTYEQYF.

This clonotype was seen only a few times. The gene calls are TRBV4-2 and TRBJ2-7; D is unresolved. The CDR3 length is 16 residues. Between the trimmed V and J ends, which lost 0 bases and 1 base, there was a span of 13 bases. Germline V lookup: CDR1 LGHNA, CDR2 YNFKEQ. CDR3 DNA: TGTGCCAGCAGCCAAGAAGTATCGGCATCTTCCTACGAGCAGTACTTC. Its protein product is CASSQEVSASSYEQYF.

This clonotype was recorded many times. The genes are TRBV4-3 and TRBJ1-3, with D possibly TRBD1 on 5 matching bases. V dropped 0 bases and J dropped 0 bases, with 15 bases sitting between them. The CDR3 has 18 residues. Germline V gene sequence: CDR1 LGHNA, CDR2 YSLEER. The CDR3 sequence: CASSQDRVLPGSGNTIYF. DNA for the CDR3: TGCGCCAGCAGCCAAGACAGGGTCCTACCGGGCTCTGGAAACACCATATATTTT.

About this clonotype itself: Just one base apart from a much larger clone, this may be a read error. The gene calls are TRBV29-1 and TRBJ2-7; TRBD1 matches at 9 bases. The junction had 6 bases not matched to a gene; V was cut back by 6 bases and J by 3 bases. Germline CDR1 SQVTM, CDR2 ANQGSEA. This CDR3 is built from 13 residues. The CDR3 here is CSVQGQGGYEQYF. CDR3 nucleotide sequence: TGCAGCGTACAGGGACAGGGTGGCTACGAGCAGTACTTC.

In its sample, this clonotype was seen many times. The chain combines TRBV6-5 with TRBJ2-7; no clear D. CDR3 length: 13 amino acids. The V and J ends lost 2 bases and 7 bases respectively, with 12 bases between them. Germline assignment: CDR1 MNHEY and CDR2 SVGAGI. The CDR3 DNA reads TGTGCCAGCAGTTACGGGGTGGGTCGGGAGCAGTACTTC. Protein product: CASSYGVGREQYF.

This clonotype was seen many times. V and J are TRBV9 and TRBJ1-1; D is perhaps TRBD1 (5 bases). V lost 3 bases and J lost 9, with 9 bases in between. CDR3 length: 11 residues. Germline loops: CDR1 SGDLS, CDR2 YYNGEE. CDR3 in amino acids: CASSAGAQAFF. In DNA, the CDR3 is TGTGCCAGCAGCGCTGGGGCGCAAGCTTTCTTT.